The 2 T cell receptor beta chains listed next were all sequenced from one sample in a study of CD8 T cells in ankylosing spondylitis (dated by TCRdb to 2017 to 2019). Library prep was done by 5' RACE. Sequencing used an Illumina HiSeq 2500. TCRdb reprocessing: public reads trimmed at Q25 with fastp, clones called with MiXCR, in-frame beta chains kept. Each entry merges the rows of one CDR3 protein and shows their most common DNA and genes. The sample table records 200,000 or so distinct CDR3 sequences; approximately 24% of these occur just once. The ten largest account for just over 6.5% of the sample. The sample was blood, either unsorted or a sorted T cell fraction (not recorded which). All receptors derive from a male donor with ankylosing spondylitis or in good health (not recorded which).

The CDR3 is CSVVYSQSGNTIYF. CDR3 nucleotide sequence: TGCAGCGTTGTATACAGTCAGTCTGGAAACACCATATATTTT. This chain joins TRBV29-1 and TRBJ1-3; D is ambiguous. Germline loops: CDR1 SQVTM, CDR2 ANQGSEA. The V end was cut by 4 bases, the J end by 1 base, with 11 bases between. This CDR3 comprises 14 residues.

V and J are TRBV20-1 and TRBJ2-7, with 7 bases matching TRBD1. CDR1 and CDR2 (germline): DFQATT, SNEGSKA (reference sequence). J was trimmed by 4 bases and V by 3 bases; bases with no gene match: 9. The CDR3 length is 14 residues. The CDR3: CSARRQGRMYEQYF. As DNA, the CDR3 is TGCAGTGCTAGGAGACAGGGACGGATGTACGAGCAGTACTTC.